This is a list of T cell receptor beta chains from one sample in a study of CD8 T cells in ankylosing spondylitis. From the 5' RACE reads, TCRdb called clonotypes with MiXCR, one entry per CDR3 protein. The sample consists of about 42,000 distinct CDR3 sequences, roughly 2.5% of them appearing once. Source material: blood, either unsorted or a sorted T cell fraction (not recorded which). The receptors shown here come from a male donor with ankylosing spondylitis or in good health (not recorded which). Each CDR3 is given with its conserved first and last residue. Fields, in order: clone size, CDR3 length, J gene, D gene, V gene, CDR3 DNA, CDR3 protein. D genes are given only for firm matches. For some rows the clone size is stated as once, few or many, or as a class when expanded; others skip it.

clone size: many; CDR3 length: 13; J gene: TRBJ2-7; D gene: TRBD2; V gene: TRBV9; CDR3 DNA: TGTGACAGGGCGGGGGGAAACTCCTACGAGCAGTACTTC; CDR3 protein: CDRAGGNSYEQYF
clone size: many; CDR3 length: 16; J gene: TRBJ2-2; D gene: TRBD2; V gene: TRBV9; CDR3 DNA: TGTGCCAGCAGCGGGGGCGGGAGTTGGTACACCGGGGAGCTGTTTTTT; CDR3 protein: CASSGGGSWYTGELFF
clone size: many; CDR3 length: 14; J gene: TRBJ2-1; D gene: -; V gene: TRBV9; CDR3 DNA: TGTGCCAGCAGCGTAGAGCCACTCATCCATGAGCAGTTCTTC; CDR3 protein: CASSVEPLIHEQFF
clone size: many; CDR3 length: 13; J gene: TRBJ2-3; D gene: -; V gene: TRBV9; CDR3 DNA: TGTGCCAGCAGCCCCCCTTCTTCAGATACGCAGTATTTT; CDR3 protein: CASSPPSSDTQYF
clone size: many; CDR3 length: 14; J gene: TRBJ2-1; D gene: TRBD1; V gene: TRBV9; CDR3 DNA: TGTGCCAGCAGCGTAAGACAGGGAGATAATGAGCAGTTCTTC; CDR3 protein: CASSVRQGDNEQFF
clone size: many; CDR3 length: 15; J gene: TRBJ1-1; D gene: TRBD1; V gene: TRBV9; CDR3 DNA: TGTGCCAGCACCCTAGGGAGGGACAGGGGAACTGAAGCTTTCTTT; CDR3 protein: CASTLGRDRGTEAFF
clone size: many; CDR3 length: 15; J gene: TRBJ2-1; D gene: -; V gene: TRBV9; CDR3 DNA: TGTGCCAGCAGCGCGGGGCCCGCGGTGGACAATGAGCAGTTCTTC; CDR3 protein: CASSAGPAVDNEQFF
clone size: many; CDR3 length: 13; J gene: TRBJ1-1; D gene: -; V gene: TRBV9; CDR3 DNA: TGTGCCAGCAGCCCAACGCCGAACACTGAAGCTTTCTTT; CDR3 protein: CASSPTPNTEAFF
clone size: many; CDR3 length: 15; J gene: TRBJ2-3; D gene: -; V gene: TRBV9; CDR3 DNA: TGTGCCAGCAGCGTAGCCCAGGGGTGGACAGATACGCAGTATTTT; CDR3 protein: CASSVAQGWTDTQYF
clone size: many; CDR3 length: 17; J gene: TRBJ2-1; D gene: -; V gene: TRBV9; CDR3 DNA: TGTGCCAGCAGCGCCCGGGGGGGAGGGGGCGCCGCAAATGAGCAGTTCTTC; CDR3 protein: CASSARGGGGAANEQFF
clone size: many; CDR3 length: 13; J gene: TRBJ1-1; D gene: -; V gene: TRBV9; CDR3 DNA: TGTGCCAGCAGCGCGAGTGACTTCACTGAAGCTTTCTTT; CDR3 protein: CASSASDFTEAFF
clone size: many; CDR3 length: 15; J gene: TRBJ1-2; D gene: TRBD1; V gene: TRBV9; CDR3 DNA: TGTGCCAGCAGCGTAGGGTTAGGACAGGGACTCGGCTACACCTTC; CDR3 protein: CASSVGLGQGLGYTF
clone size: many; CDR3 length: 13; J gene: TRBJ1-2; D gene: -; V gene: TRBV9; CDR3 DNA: TGTGCCAGCAGCTCCTCTTTGGGACGTGGCTACACCTTC; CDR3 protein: CASSSSLGRGYTF
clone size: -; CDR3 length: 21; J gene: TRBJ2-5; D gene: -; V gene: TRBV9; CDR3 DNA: TGTGCCAGCAGCGGGTCCATCCAGCGAGGGATGGGGACCCTAAACCGGGAGACCCAGTACTTC; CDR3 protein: CASSGSIQRGMGTLNRETQYF
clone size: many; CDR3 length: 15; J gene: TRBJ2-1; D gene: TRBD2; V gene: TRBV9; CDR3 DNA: TGTGCCAGCAGGTCTAGCGGGAGAGGCTACAATGAGCAGTTCTTC; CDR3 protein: CASRSSGRGYNEQFF
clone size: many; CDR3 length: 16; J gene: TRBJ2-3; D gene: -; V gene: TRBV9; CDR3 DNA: TGTGCCAGCAGCGTCAGCGGGTTGTCTAGCACAGATACGCAGTATTTT; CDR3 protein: CASSVSGLSSTDTQYF
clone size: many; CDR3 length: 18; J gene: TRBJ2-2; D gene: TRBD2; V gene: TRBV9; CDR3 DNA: TGTGCCAGCAGCGTAGGGGGGGGAGGGCCCTTCAGTACCGGGGAGCTGTTTTTT; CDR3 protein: CASSVGGGGPFSTGELFF
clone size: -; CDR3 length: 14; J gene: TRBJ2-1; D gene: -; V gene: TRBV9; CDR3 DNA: TGTGCCAGCAGCGTAGAACCTAGCCACAATGAGCAGTTCTTC; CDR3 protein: CASSVEPSHNEQFF
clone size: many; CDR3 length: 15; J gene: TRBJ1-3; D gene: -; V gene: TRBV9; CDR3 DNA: TGTGCCAGCAGCGCGGGGCAGGGATCTGGAAACACCATATATTTT; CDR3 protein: CASSAGQGSGNTIYF
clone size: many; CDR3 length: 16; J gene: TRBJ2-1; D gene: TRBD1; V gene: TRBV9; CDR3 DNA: TGTGCCAGCAGCCCTAGACAGGGGGCCTCCTACAATGAGCAGTTCTTC; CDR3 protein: CASSPRQGASYNEQFF
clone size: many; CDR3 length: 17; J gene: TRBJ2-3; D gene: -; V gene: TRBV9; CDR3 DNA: TGTGCCAGCAGCGTAGCGTTGGGACATCATAGCACAGATACGCAGTATTTT; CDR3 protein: CASSVALGHHSTDTQYF
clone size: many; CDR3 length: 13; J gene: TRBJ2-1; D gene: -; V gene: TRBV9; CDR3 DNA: TGTGCCAGCAGCTTCCGGTTGGTGAATGAGCAGTTCTTC; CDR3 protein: CASSFRLVNEQFF
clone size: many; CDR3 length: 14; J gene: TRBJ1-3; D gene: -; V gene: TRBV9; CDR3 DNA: TGTGCCAGCAGCGTAGAAGGGGCTGGAAACACCATATATTTT; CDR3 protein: CASSVEGAGNTIYF
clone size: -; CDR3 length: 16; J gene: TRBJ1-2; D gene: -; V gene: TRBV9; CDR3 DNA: TGTGCCAGCAGCGGCGACTTGGCGCAGGCGATGGATGGCTACACCTTC; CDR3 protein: CASSGDLAQAMDGYTF
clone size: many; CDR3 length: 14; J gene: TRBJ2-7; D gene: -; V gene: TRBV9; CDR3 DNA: TGTGCCAGCAGCGTAGGAGTGTTCGGCTACGAGCAGTACTTC; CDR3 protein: CASSVGVFGYEQYF
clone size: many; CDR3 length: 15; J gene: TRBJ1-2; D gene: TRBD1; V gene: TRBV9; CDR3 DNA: TGTGCCAGCAGCGTCCTCGGACAGGGAGGGTATGGCTACACCTTC; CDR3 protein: CASSVLGQGGYGYTF
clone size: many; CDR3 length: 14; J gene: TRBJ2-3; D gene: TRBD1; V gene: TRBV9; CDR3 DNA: TGTGCCAGCAGCGACGACAGGGGCGCAGATACGCAGTATTTT; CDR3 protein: CASSDDRGADTQYF
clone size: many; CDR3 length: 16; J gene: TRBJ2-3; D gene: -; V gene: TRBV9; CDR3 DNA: TGTGCCAGCAGCTCTCCCCAGAGGGAAGGCACAGATACGCAGTATTTT; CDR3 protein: CASSSPQREGTDTQYF
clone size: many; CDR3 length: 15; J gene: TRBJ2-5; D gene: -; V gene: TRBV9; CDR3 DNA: TGTGCCAGCAGCGTATATAGTTCCCCTCAAGAGACCCAGTACTTC; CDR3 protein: CASSVYSSPQETQYF
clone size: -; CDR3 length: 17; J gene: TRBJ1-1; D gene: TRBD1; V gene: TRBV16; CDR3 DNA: TGTGTCAGCAGCGAGCAGGGACAGTGGATCCTGAACACTGAAGCTTTCTTT; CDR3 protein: CVSSEQGQWILNTEAFF
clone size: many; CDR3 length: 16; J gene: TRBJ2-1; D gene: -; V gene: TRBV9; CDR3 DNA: TGTGCCAGCAGCCCCCGGGGCAGGGGCTCCTACAATGAGCAGTTCTTC; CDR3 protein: CASSPRGRGSYNEQFF
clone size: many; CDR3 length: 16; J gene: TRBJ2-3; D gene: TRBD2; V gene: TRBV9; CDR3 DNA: TGTGCCAGCAGCCCCCACGGGAGGGCCGGTGGAGATACGCAGTATTTT; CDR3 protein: CASSPHGRAGGDTQYF
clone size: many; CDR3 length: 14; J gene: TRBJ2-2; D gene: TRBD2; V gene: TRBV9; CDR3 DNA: TGTGCCAGCAAGGCGGGAGCGAACACCGGGGAGCTGTTTTTT; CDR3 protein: CASKAGANTGELFF
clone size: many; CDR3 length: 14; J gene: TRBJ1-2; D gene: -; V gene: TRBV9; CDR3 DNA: TGTGCCAGCAGCCCTACCACAGAGAACTATGGCTACACCTTC; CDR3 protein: CASSPTTENYGYTF
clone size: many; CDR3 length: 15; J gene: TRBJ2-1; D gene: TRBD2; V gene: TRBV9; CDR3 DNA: TGTGCCAGCAGCGTAGCGGGCGGGAGATACAATGAGCAGTTCTTC; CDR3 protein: CASSVAGGRYNEQFF
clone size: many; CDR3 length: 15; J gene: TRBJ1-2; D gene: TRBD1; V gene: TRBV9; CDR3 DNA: TGTGCCAGCAGCGTTCAGGGGGCGTCCGACTATGGCTACACCTTC; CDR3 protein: CASSVQGASDYGYTF
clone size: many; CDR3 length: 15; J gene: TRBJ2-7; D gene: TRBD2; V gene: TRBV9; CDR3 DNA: TGTGCCAGCAGCGTAGATCCTAGCGGGAGTAGCGAGCAGTACTTC; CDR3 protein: CASSVDPSGSSEQYF
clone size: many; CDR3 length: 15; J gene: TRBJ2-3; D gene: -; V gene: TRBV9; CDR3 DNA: TGTGCCAGCAGCGTCCGCCCGAGCGGCACAGATACGCAGTATTTT; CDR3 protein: CASSVRPSGTDTQYF
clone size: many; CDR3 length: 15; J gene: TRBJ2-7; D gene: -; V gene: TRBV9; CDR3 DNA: TGTGCCAGCAGCGTAGGCAGGGGAGAAGCCTACGAGCAGTACTTC; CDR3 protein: CASSVGRGEAYEQYF
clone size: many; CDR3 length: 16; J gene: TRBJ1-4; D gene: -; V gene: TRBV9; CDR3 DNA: TGTGCCAGCAGCCCAAGGGACAACCCCGGGAGTGAAAAACTGTTTTTT; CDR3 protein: CASSPRDNPGSEKLFF
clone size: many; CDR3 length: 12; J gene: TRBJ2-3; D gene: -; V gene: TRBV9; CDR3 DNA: TGTGCCAGCAGCGGTTCCACAGATACGCAGTATTTT; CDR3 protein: CASSGSTDTQYF
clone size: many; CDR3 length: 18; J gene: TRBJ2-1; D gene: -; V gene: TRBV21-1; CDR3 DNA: TGTGCCAGCAGCAAATCTTCTTCTAGCGGGAGGATTCACAATGAGCAGTTCTTC; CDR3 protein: CASSKSSSSGRIHNEQFF
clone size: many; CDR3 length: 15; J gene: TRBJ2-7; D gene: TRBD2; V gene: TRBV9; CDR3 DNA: TGTGCCAGCAGCAGAACTAGCGGGAGTATCTCCGAGCAGTACTTC; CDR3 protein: CASSRTSGSISEQYF
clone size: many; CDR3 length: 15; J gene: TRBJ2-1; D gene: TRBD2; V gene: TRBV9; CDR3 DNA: TGTGCCAGCAGTCAAGCGGGGAGCGCTCACAATGAGCAGTTCTTC; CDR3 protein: CASSQAGSAHNEQFF
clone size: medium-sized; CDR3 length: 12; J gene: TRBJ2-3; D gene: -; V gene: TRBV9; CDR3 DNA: TGTGCCAGCAGCGTCGACGGAGATACGCAGTATTTT; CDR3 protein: CASSVDGDTQYF
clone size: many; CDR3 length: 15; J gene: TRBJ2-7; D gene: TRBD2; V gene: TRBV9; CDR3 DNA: TGTGCCAGCAGCGTAGGCCCTAGCGGGAACTACGAGCAGTACTTC; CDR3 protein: CASSVGPSGNYEQYF
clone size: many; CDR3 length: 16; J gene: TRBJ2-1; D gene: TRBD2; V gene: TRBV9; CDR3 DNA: TGTGCCAGCAGTGTCGACCCGGCGGGAGCGAGTAGTGAGCAGTTCTTC; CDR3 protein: CASSVDPAGASSEQFF
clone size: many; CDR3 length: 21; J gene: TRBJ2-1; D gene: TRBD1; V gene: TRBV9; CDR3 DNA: TGTGCCAGCAGCGCAAAATCTCCCGGGACAGGGGGCGACGCGTCCTACAATGAGCAGTTCTTC; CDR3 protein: CASSAKSPGTGGDASYNEQFF
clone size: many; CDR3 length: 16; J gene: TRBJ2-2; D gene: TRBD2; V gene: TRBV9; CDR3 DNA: TGTGCCAGCAGCGTATTCGCGGGAGCGAACACCGGGGAGCTGTTTTTT; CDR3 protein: CASSVFAGANTGELFF
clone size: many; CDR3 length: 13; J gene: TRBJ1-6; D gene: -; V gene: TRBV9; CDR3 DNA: TGTGCCAGCAGCGTGGCCTATAATTCACCCCTCCACTTT; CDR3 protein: CASSVAYNSPLHF
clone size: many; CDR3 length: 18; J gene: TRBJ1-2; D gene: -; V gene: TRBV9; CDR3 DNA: TGTGCCAGCAGCGACGTCCTCTGGGGGGGAGATTGGGTCTATGGCTACACCTTC; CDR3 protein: CASSDVLWGGDWVYGYTF
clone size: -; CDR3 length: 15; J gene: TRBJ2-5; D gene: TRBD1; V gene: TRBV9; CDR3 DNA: TGTGCCAGCACCGTGGTTAGTGGGACAGCAGAGACCCAGTACTTC; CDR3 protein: CASTVVSGTAETQYF
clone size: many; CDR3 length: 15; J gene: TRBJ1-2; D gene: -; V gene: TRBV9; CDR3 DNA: TGTGCCAGCAGCGTAGTGGCAGTATCTAACTATGGCTACACCTTC; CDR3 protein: CASSVVAVSNYGYTF
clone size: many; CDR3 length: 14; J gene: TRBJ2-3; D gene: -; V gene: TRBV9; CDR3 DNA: TGTGCCAGCAGCGTAGCCCCTGACACAGATACGCAGTATTTT; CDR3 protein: CASSVAPDTDTQYF
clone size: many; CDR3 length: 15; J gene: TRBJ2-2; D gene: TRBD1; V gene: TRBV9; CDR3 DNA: TGTGCCAGCAGTGTGGACAGGGCGAACACCGGGGAGCTGTTTTTT; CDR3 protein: CASSVDRANTGELFF
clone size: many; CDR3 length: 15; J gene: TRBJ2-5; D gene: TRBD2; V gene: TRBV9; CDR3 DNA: TGTGCCAGCAGCCCATTAGCGGGAGCACAAGAGACCCAGTACTTC; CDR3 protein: CASSPLAGAQETQYF
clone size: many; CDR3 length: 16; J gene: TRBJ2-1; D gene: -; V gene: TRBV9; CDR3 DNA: TGTGCCAGCAGCGTAGTCGGGAGCTACCCCTACAATGAGCAGTTCTTC; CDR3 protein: CASSVVGSYPYNEQFF
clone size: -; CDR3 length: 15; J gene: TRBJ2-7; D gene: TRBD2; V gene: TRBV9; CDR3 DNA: TGTGCCAGCAGCGACGGGACTAGCGGGGTCTACGAGCAGTACTTC; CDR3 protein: CASSDGTSGVYEQYF
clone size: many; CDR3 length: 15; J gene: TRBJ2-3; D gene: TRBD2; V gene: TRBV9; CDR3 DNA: TGTGCCAGCAGCGGCCGGGACTATAGCACAGATACGCAGTATTTT; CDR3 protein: CASSGRDYSTDTQYF